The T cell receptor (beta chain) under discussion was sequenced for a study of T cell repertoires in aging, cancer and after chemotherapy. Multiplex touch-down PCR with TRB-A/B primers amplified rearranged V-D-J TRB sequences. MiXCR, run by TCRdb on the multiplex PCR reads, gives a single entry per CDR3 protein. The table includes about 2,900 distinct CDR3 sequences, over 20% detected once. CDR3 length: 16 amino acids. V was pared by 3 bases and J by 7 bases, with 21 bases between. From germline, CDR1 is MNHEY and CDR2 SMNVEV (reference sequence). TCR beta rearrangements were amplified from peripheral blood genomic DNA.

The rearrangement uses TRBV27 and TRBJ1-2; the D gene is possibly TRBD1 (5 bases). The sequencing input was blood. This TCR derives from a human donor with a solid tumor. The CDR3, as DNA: TGTGCCAGCAGTTTCTCGCACGAGGGGCGCGGGCGTGGCTACACCTTC. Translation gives CASSFSHEGRGRGYTF.